What follows are 2 T cell receptor beta chains derived from one specimen sequenced in a study of Ad26.COV2.S vaccination and SARS-CoV-2 variants. The protocol was immunoSEQ multiplex PCR, while the TCRdb copy is restricted to in-frame clones and leaves out a portion. Here the sample spans 350,000 to 450,000 clones, around 82% being singletons. As to treatment: 15 to 20 received Ad26.COV2.S at low or high dose, single or two shots; roughly five received placebo; per-sample allocation not given. Repertoires come from day 63 after the first vaccine or placebo injection. This sample comprised peripheral blood, obtained in a trial of Ad26.COV2.S vaccine versus placebo. Receptor source: a person aged 18 to 59 who received the Ad26.COV2.S COVID-19 vaccine or a placebo.

The chain has TRBV7-6 and TRBJ2-3; 7 positions agree with TRBD2. The CDR3 spans 16 residues. V lost 5 bases and J lost 3; bases outside the gene matches: 11. CDR1 and CDR2 (germline): SGHVS, FNYEAQ. As DNA, the CDR3 is TGTGCCAGCAGCGCAATGGCAGGGCGGGGGACAGATACGCAGTATTTT. This gives the protein CASSAMAGRGTDTQYF.

The gene calls are TRBV4-2 and TRBJ1-2, with D unresolved. CDR1 is LGHNA, CDR2 YNFKEQ, per germline. The CDR3 extends over 16 amino acids. With 2 bases removed from V and 9 bases from J, the gap between germline ends came to 22 bases. The CDR3 loop reads CASSQSAPLTIASYTF. The DNA of the CDR3 is TGTGCCAGCAGCCAATCCGCCCCCCTAACTATCGCAAGCTACACCTTC.